The clone carrying this TCR beta chain showed up just a few times. The germline gives CDR1 LNHDA, CDR2 SQIVND (reference sequence). J gave up 6 bases and V 3 bases, and 11 bases lay outside the gene matches. This CDR3 comprises 17 residues. Single viable CD3+CD4+CD8-CD45RO+ cells were sorted as the memory CD4+ T cells. This sample was included in a study of memory CD4+ T cells and cytomegalovirus serostatus. TCRdb keeps only in-frame clones here, not all; method: immunoSEQ multiplex PCR. Among some 64,000 clones, around 86% were seen once, and the ten largest hold 0.85% to 0.95%. The chain couples TRBV19 to TRBJ1-5; TRBD1 agrees at 10 bases. This TCR was recovered from an adult in good health and CMV-seronegative. The sequencing input was memory CD4+ T cells from blood. Here the CDR3 reads CASSIGDRGGASQPQHF. The CDR3 DNA is TGTGCCAGTAGTATTGGGGACAGGGGAGGTGCAAGTCAGCCCCAGCATTTT.